This passage covers 24 T cell receptor beta chains from one sample sequenced in a study of blood T cell repertoires in COVID-19. Using immunoSEQ multiplex PCR, the repertoire was profiled, and TCRdb retains in-frame clones only, with some absent. The sample includes around 250,000 clones, less than 95% of them seen just once. The sequenced sample consisted of PBMCs or T cells enriched from blood (not recorded which). Receptors originate from a man aged 35 to 55 who had been exposed to COVID-19.

This clone was recorded a few times. The chain has TRBV19 and TRBJ1-2; 7 bases agree with TRBD1. This CDR3 region has 13 residues. V trimming: 10 bases; J trimming: 6 bases; junction bases outside the gene matches: 11. The germline gives CDR1 LNHDA, CDR2 SQIVND (reference sequence). CDR3 DNA sequence: TGTGCCACAGGGGGACGGTCATTGGATGGCTACACCTTC. Protein sequence: CATGGRSLDGYTF.

This chain connects TRBV4-1 to TRBJ2-3; 7 bases match TRBD2. V shed 1 base, J shed 3 bases, and the junction held 4 bases outside the gene matches. Germline CDR1 and CDR2: MGHRA and YSYEKL. This CDR3 contains 15 residues. CDR3 residues: CASSQVGGGTDTQYF. For the CDR3, the DNA is TGCGCCAGCAGCCAAGTGGGGGGAGGGACAGATACGCAGTATTTT.

This clone occurred many times. The chain uses TRBV28 and TRBJ2-1; D not certain. Germline V gene data show CDR1 as MDHEN and CDR2 as SYDVKM. Trimming cost V 2 bases and J 4 bases, with 6 bases left between them. The CDR3 covers 13 residues. CDR3 bases: TGTGCCAGCAGTTTAGAGGTGTACAATGAGCAGTTCTTC. It codes for CASSLEVYNEQFF.

The chain employs TRBV5-1 and TRBJ2-3, with D possibly matching TRBD1 (6 bases). Per the germline V gene, CDR1 is SGHRS and CDR2 is YFSETQ. V was trimmed by 3 bases and J by 0 bases, leaving 11 bases between them. The CDR3 contains 15 residues. CDR3 loop: CASSSRTASTDTQYF. DNA for the CDR3: TGCGCCAGCAGCTCCAGGACAGCTAGCACAGATACGCAGTATTTT. Supplemented by reference TRBV5-1 and TRBJ2-3, the full variable domain reads KAGVTQTPRYLIKTRGQQVTLSCSPISGHRSVSWYQQTPGQGLQFLFEYFSETQRNKGNFPGRFSGRQFSNSRSEMNVSTLELGDSALYLCASSSRTASTDTQYFGPGTRLTVL.

In the case of this clone: In the same sample, other DNA sequences code for this CDR3. This rearrangement joins TRBV19 to TRBJ2-7; no clear D. The V and J ends lost 2 bases and 3 bases respectively, with 8 bases between them. The CDR3 sequence is 13 residues long. The germline gives CDR1 LNHDA, CDR2 SQIVND (reference sequence). The CDR3 loop is CASSIRTDYEQYF. CDR3 DNA sequence: TGTGCCAGTAGTATAAGAACAGACTACGAGCAGTACTTC.

The count of this clone is one. This rearrangement joins TRBV7-9 to TRBJ2-1; 8 nucleotides line up with TRBD2. Losses at the gene ends were 3 bases for V and 8 bases for J; bases not matched to a gene: 9. The CDR3 covers 15 residues. Germline V gene data show CDR1 as SEHNR and CDR2 as FQNEAQ (reference sequence). The CDR3 DNA follows: TGTGCCAGCAGCTTCAGCGGGAGCCTCGACGATGAGCAGTTCTTC. The encoded protein is CASSFSGSLDDEQFF.

In this sample, this clone turned up once. The chain has TRBV30 and TRBJ2-7, with 9 bases identical to TRBD2. Germline V gene data show CDR1 as GTSNPN and CDR2 as SVGIG (reference sequence). Unmatched junction bases numbered 14, after V lost 4 bases and J lost 7 bases. There are 15 residues in the CDR3. The CDR3, as DNA: TGTGCCTGGAATCTTGGGGCGGGAGGGGATGAAGAGCAGTACTTC. Translated: CAWNLGAGGDEEQYF.

The chain links TRBV24-1 to TRBJ2-1; 8 bases fit TRBD1. The CDR3 consists of 15 residues. The ends lost 7 bases at V and 7 bases at J; junction bases unmatched: 11. Per germline, CDR1 KGHDR and CDR2 SFDVKD. CDR3 residues: CATSRGTGYTNEQFF. In nucleotides, the CDR3 is TGTGCCACCAGCAGAGGGACAGGCTATACGAATGAGCAGTTCTTC.

This clone was detected only once. This chain joins TRBV27 and TRBJ2-3; TRBD2 agrees at 9 bases. There are 17 residues in the CDR3. The V segment lost 10 bases and the J segment 4 bases; nucleotides outside the gene matches: 18. Germline CDR1 is MNHEY and CDR2 is SMNVEV (reference sequence). DNA for the CDR3: TGTGCCAACATCCCGGGACTAGCCTCCCTTAAAGCAGATACGCAGTATTTT. It translates to CANIPGLASLKADTQYF.

The gene calls are TRBV5-4 and TRBJ1-4, with 9 bases that match TRBD1. Trimming cost V 4 bases and J 8 bases; bases outside gene matches: 12. The CDR3 spans 16 residues. Germline CDR1 and CDR2: SGHNT and YYREEE (reference sequence). The CDR3 sequence is CASSRTGVRLQEKLFF. The CDR3 DNA reads as TGTGCCAGCAGCCGGACAGGGGTTCGCCTTCAGGAAAAACTGTTTTTT.

The sample holds one count of this clone. This chain connects TRBV3-1 (or the pseudogene TRBV3-2) to TRBJ1-2; tentatively, D is TRBD1 (5 bases). In germline, CDR1 is LGHDT, CDR2 YNNKEL (reference sequence). Trimming shortened V by 4 bases and J by 8 bases, and 11 bases separated the two germline ends. The CDR3 has 12 amino acids. In nucleotides, the CDR3 is TGTGCCAGCAGCCCCGCGGGACGAGGCTACACCTTC. It translates to CASSPAGRGYTF.

The chain combines TRBV6-5 with TRBJ1-1; D remains ambiguous. Germline V gene data show CDR1 as MNHEY and CDR2 as SVGAGI. The CDR3 loop spans 15 amino acids. V was trimmed by 5 bases and J by 6 bases, leaving 19 bases between them. The CDR3 nucleotides read TGTGCCAGCAGTCCCGATTACCGTGGTGGCCCTGAAGCTTTCTTT. Its translation is CASSPDYRGGPEAFF.

The chain has TRBV7-9 and TRBJ2-7; tentatively, D is TRBD1 (6 bases). The CDR3 loop spans 14 amino acids. Trimming removed 7 bases at V and 3 bases at J, with 16 bases between. Germline V gene sequence: CDR1 SEHNR, CDR2 FQNEAQ (reference sequence). The chain's CDR3 is CASTTGSSRYEQYF. CDR3 in DNA: TGTGCCAGCACCACAGGGTCATCCCGCTACGAGCAGTACTTC.

This rearrangement joins TRBV5-1 to TRBJ2-1, with 7 bases aligning to TRBD2. Germline-derived CDR1 and CDR2 are SGHRS and YFSETQ. The CDR3 is made up of 12 amino acids. V was clipped by 0 bases and J by 10 bases; unmatched bases: 1. The CDR3 DNA sequence: TGCGCCAGCAGCTTGGAGCGGGACGAGCAGTTCTTC. Residues: CASSLERDEQFF. Full variable domain (outside the CDR3, taken from reference TRBV5-1 and TRBJ2-1): KAGVTQTPRYLIKTRGQQVTLSCSPISGHRSVSWYQQTPGQGLQFLFEYFSETQRNKGNFPGRFSGRQFSNSRSEMNVSTLELGDSALYLCASSLERDEQFFGPGTRLTVL.

The CDR3 DNA reads as TGTGCCAGCAGTGACCGGACGGGGGATGAGCAGTTCTTC. The encoded protein is CASSDRTGDEQFF. The rearrangement joins TRBV6-1 to TRBJ2-1; D perhaps matches TRBD2 (6 bases). Germline CDR1 and CDR2: MNHNS and SASEGT. The CDR3 is made up of 13 amino acids. V was clipped by 3 bases and J by 8 bases, with 11 bases between them.

The V gene is TRBV5-1, the J gene TRBJ1-6; D remains ambiguous. The V gene lost 4 bases and the J gene lost 16 bases, with 15 bases spanning the gap. The CDR3 has 12 residues. Germline values: CDR1 SGHRS, CDR2 YFSETQ. CDR3 amino acids: CASSPGNSRLHF. CDR3 in DNA: TGCGCCAGCAGCCCGGGGAATTCACGGCTCCACTTT.

This clone was counted a single time. The J gene is TRBJ2-3, the V gene TRBV30; TRBD2 matches 8 bases. V dropped 0 bases and J dropped 3; count of bases not matched to a gene: 5. Germline CDR1 and CDR2: GTSNPN and SVGIG (reference sequence). The CDR3 spans 15 residues. The CDR3 DNA reads TGTGCCTGGAGTGTAGGGACTAGTCAAACAGATACGCAGTATTTT. Amino acid sequence: CAWSVGTSQTDTQYF.

The chain combines TRBV2 with TRBJ1-5; no clear D gene. V shed 7 bases and J shed 3 bases, with 16 bases lying between them. CDR3 length: 15 amino acids. CDR1 and CDR2 (germline): SNHLY, FYNNEI. The CDR3 protein is CASNVGRVNNQPQHF. DNA for the CDR3: TGTGCCAGCAATGTGGGGAGGGTGAACAATCAGCCCCAGCATTTT.

The CDR3 DNA follows: TGTGCCAGCAGTGAAACCGCCTCGGCCTTACAGATGACCGGGGAGCTGTTTTTT. Translating gives CASSETASALQMTGELFF. The chain links TRBV2 to TRBJ2-2; D remains ambiguous. The germline CDR1 and CDR2 sequences are SNHLY and FYNNEI. The V end was cut by 2 bases, the J end by 5 bases, with 21 bases between. The CDR3 is 18 residues long.

This chain uses TRBV28 with TRBJ2-3, with 9 nucleotides matching TRBD2. V shed 6 bases and J 1 base; nucleotides not matched to a gene: 5. The CDR3 runs 15 residues. From germline, CDR1 is MDHEN and CDR2 SYDVKM. The CDR3 region has the DNA TGTGCCAGCAGCCCCTGGACTAGCGGCACAGATACGCAGTATTTT. Residues: CASSPWTSGTDTQYF.

The chain recombines TRBV30 with TRBJ1-4; weak D call: TRBD1 (6 bases). Germline V gene lookup returns CDR1 GTSNPN and CDR2 SVGIG (reference sequence). Trimming cost V 3 bases and J 2 bases, with 7 bases left between them. The CDR3 extends over 13 amino acids. CDR3: CAWRDSTNEKLFF. The CDR3 nucleotides are TGTGCCTGGAGGGACAGTACTAATGAAAAACTGTTTTTT.

Only one count was recorded for this clone. V is TRBV27 and J is TRBJ2-2; 15 bases match TRBD2. CDR1 and CDR2 from the germline V gene are MNHEY and SMNVEV (reference sequence). The CDR3 spans 18 residues. Unmatched junction bases numbered 6, after V lost 0 bases and J lost 7 bases. CDR3 nucleotides: TGTGCCAGCAGTTTATCCCCGGGACTAGCGGGAGGCGGCGGGGAGCTGTTTTTT. This encodes CASSLSPGLAGGGGELFF.

V is TRBV18 and J is TRBJ1-1; D is uncertain. The germline V gene encodes CDR1 KGHSH and CDR2 LQKENI. This CDR3 comprises 11 residues. Trimming cost V 6 bases and J 7 bases, with 9 bases left between them. CDR3 coding DNA: TGTGCCAGCTCCGCGGGCATTGAAGCTTTCTTT. Translation gives CASSAGIEAFF.

The rearrangement joins TRBV11-2 to TRBJ1-3; D not resolved. Trimming took 0 bases from V and 0 from J, leaving 9 bases between them. From germline, CDR1 is SGHAT and CDR2 FQNNGV. CDR3 size: 16 residues. CDR3 DNA sequence: TGTGCCAGCAGCTTAGATACAGTCCTCTCTGGAAACACCATATATTTT. Translating it yields CASSLDTVLSGNTIYF.